This TCR beta chain was sequenced in a study of T cell responses to AZD1222 COVID-19 vaccine. A word on this clone: The antigen is undetermined.

Study-wide results and caveats: Dominant CD4 TCR responses targeted spike regions 160-218 and 743-854. Only six people who got AZD1222 tested seropositive at baseline. Two doses of AZD1222 preceded a rise in Spike-specific TCR breadth and depth.

The length of the CDR3 is 17 residues. J was trimmed by 0 bases and V by 0 bases; bases with no gene match: 2. Germline values: CDR1 KGHSH, CDR2 LQKENI. Clones were read by immunoSEQ multiplex PCR, and TCRdb kept only the in-frame ones, dropping some. The repertoire consists of under 170,000 clones, with approximately 90% occurring once and the leading ten covering about 3.3%. This sequence was found in an adult who received the AZD1222 COVID-19 vaccine. V is TRBV18 and J is TRBJ1-3, with TRBD1 matching over 10 bases. The sequences come from peripheral blood, collected 28 days after the second AZD1222 dose. CDR3 coding DNA: TGTGCCAGCTCACCACCGGGACAGGGGATCTCTGGAAACACCATATATTTT. Protein sequence: CASSPPGQGISGNTIYF.